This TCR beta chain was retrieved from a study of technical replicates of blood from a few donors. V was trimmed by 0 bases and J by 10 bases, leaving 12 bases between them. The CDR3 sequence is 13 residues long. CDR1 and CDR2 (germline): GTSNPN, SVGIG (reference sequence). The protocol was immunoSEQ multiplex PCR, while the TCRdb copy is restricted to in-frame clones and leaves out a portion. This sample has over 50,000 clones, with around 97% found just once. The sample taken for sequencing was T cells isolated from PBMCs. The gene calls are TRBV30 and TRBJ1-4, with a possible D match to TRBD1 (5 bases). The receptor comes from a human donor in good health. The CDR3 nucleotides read TGTGCCTGGAGTGTAAGGGGCGGCGTAAAACTGTTTTTT. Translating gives CAWSVRGGVKLFF.